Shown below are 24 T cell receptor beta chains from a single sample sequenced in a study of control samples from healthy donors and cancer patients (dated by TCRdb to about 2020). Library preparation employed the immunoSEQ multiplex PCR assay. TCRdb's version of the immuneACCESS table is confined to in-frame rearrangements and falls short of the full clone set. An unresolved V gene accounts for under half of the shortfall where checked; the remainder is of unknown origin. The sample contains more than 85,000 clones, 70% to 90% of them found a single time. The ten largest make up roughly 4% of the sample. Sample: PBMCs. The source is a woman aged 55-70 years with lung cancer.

The CDR3 is CASSPARGRGYTF. In DNA, the CDR3 is TGTGCCAGCAGCCCCGCCCGAGGGCGCGGCTACACCTTC. The rearrangement joins TRBV13 to TRBJ1-2, with D uncertain. The CDR3 length is 13 residues. CDR1 and CDR2 (germline): PRHDT, FYEKMQ (reference sequence). V lost 5 bases to trimming and J lost 8 bases, with 15 bases between them.

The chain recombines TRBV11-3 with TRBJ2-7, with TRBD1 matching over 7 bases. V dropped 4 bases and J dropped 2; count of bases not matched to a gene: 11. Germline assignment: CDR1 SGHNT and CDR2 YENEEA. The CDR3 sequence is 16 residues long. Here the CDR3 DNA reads TGTGCCAGCAGCTCCTCATTCGGGACAGACCCCTACGAGCAGTACTTC. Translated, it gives CASSSSFGTDPYEQYF.

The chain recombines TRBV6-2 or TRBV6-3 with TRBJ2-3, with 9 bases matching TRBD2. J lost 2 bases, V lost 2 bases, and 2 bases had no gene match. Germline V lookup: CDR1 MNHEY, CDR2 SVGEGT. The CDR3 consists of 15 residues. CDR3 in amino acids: CASSYTSGSTDTQYF. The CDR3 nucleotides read TGTGCCAGCAGTTACACTAGCGGGTCCACAGATACGCAGTATTTT.

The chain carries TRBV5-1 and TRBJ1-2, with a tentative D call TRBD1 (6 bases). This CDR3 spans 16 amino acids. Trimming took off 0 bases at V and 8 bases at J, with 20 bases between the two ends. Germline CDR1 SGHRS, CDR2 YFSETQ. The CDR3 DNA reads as TGCGCCAGCAGCTTGGGTTTGCGGGGGCAATCGGGAGGCTACACCTTC. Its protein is CASSLGLRGQSGGYTF.

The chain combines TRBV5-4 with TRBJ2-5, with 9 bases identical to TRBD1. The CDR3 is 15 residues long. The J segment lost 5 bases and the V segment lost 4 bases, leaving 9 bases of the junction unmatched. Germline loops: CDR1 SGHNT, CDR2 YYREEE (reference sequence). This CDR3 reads CASSNPGQGRETQYF. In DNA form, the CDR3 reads TGTGCCAGCAGCAACCCAGGACAGGGGAGGGAGACCCAGTACTTC.

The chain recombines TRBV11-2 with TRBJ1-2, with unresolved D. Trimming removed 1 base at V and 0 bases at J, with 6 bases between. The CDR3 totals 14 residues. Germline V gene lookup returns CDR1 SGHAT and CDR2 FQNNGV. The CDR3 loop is CASSLGASNYGYTF. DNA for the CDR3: TGTGCCAGCAGCTTAGGGGCGTCTAACTATGGCTACACCTTC.

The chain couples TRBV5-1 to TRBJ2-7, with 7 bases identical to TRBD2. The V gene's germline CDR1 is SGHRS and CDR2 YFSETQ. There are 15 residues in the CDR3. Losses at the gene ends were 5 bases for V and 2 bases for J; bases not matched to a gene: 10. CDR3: CASRPDSGVTYEQYF. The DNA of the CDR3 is TGCGCCAGCAGACCCGACAGCGGGGTGACCTACGAGCAGTACTTC.

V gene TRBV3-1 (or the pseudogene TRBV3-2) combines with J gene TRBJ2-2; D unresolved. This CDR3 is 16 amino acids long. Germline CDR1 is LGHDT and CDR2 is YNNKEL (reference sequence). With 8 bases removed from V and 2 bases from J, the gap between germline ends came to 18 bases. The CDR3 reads CASSRNTGSNTGELFF. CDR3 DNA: TGTGCCAGCTCCCGAAATACCGGCAGTAACACCGGGGAGCTGTTTTTT.

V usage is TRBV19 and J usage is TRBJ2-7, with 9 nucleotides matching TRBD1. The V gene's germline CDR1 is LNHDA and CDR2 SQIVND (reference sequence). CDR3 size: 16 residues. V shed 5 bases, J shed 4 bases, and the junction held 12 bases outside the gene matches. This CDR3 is CASSPPGTGGAYEQYF. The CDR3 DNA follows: TGTGCCAGTAGTCCACCCGGAACAGGGGGCGCGTACGAGCAGTACTTC.

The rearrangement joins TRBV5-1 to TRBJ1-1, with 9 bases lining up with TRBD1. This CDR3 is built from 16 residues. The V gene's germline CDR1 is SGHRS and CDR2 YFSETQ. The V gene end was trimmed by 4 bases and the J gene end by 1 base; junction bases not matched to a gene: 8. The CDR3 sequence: CASSPVGTGKNTEAFF. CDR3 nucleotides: TGCGCCAGCAGCCCGGTAGGGACAGGGAAGAACACTGAAGCTTTCTTT.

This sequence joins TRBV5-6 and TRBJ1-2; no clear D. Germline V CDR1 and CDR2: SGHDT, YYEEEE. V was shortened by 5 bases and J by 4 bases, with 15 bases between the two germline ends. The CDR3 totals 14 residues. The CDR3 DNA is TGTGCCAGCAGTCACAGAGACCCTTCCTATGGCTACACCTTC. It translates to CASSHRDPSYGYTF.

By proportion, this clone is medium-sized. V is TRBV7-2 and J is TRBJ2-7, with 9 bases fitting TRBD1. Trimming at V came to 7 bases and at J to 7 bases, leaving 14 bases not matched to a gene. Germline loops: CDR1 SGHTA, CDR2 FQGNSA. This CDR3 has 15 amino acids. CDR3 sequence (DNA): TGTGCCAGCACCGACGCGGGACAGGGATCGGGGGAGCAGTACTTC. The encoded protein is CASTDAGQGSGEQYF.

The CDR3 is CASSAPLGRSYEQYF. CDR3 DNA: TGTGCCAGCAGCGCCCCCCTTGGGCGGTCCTACGAGCAGTACTTC. The chain joins TRBV7-9 to TRBJ2-7; D is uncertain. V lost 5 bases, J lost 1 base, and 15 bases lay in between. Germline-derived CDR1 and CDR2 are SEHNR and FQNEAQ (reference sequence). CDR3 length: 15 amino acids.

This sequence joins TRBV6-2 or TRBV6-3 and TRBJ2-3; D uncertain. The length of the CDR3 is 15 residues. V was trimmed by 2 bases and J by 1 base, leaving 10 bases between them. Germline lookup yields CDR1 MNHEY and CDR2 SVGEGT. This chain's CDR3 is CASSYPTARTDTQYF. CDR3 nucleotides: TGTGCCAGCAGTTACCCCACTGCTCGCACAGATACGCAGTATTTT.

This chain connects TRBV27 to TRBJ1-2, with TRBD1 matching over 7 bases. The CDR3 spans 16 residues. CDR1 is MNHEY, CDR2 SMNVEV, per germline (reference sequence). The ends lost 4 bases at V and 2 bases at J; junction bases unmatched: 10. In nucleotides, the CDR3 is TGTGCCAGCAGTTCGAACTCCGGGACAGCGAACTATGGCTACACCTTC. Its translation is CASSSNSGTANYGYTF.

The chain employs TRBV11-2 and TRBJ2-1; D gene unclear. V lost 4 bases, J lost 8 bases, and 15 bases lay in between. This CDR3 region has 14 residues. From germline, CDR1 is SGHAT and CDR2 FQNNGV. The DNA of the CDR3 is TGTGCCAGCAGCTCTCTTTCAAGCGTCCATGAGCAGTTCTTC. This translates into CASSSLSSVHEQFF.

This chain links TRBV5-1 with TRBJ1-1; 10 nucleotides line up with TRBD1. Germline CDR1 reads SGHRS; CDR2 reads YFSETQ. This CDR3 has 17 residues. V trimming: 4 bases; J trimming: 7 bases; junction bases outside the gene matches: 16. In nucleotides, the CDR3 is TGCGCCAGCAGCCCGGATAACAAGTCCCGGGACAGGGGTGAAGCTTTCTTT. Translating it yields CASSPDNKSRDRGEAFF.

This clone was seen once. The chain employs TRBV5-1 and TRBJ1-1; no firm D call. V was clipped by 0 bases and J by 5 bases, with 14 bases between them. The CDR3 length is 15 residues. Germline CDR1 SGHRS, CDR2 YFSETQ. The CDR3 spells CASSLEELPGTEAFF. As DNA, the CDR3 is TGCGCCAGCAGCTTGGAGGAGCTTCCGGGGACTGAAGCTTTCTTT.

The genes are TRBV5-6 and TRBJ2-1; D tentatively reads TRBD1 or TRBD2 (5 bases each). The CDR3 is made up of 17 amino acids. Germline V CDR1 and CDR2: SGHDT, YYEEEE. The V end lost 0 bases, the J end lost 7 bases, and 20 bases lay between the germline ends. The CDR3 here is CASSLDRPPGPLNEQFF. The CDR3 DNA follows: TGTGCCAGCAGCTTGGATCGTCCCCCGGGACCCCTAAATGAGCAGTTCTTC.

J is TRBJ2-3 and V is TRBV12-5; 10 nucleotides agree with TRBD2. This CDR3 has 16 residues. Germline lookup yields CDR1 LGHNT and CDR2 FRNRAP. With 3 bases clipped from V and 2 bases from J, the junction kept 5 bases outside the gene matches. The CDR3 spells CASGLSAGGHTDTQYF. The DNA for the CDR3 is TGTGCTAGTGGTTTATCAGCGGGGGGGCACACAGATACGCAGTATTTT.

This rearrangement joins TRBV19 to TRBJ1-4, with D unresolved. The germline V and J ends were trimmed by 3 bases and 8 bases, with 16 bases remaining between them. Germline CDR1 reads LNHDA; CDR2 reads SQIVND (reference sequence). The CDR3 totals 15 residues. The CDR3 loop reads CASSIASGLAEKLFF. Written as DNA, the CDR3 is TGTGCCAGTAGTATTGCTTCGGGTCTCGCGGAAAAACTGTTTTTT.

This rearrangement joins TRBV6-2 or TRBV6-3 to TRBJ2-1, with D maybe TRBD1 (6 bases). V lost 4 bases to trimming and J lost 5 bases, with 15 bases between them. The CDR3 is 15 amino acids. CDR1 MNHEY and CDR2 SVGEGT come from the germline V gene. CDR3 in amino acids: CASSSLRGTHNEQFF. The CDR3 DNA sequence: TGTGCCAGCAGTTCCCTAAGGGGGACCCACAATGAGCAGTTCTTC.

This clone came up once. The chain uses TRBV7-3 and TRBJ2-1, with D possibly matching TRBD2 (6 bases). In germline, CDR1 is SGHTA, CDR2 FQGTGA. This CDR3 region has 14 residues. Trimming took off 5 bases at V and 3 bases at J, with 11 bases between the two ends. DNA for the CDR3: TGTGCCAGCAGCGTAGGGACTGGCTACAATGAGCAGTTCTTC. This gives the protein CASSVGTGYNEQFF. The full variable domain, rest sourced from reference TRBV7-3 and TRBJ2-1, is GAGVSQTPSNKVTEKGKYVELRCDPISGHTALYWYRQSLGQGPEFLIYFQGTGAADDSGLPNDRFFAVRPEGSVSTLKIQRTERGDSAVYLCASSVGTGYNEQFFGPGTRLTVL.

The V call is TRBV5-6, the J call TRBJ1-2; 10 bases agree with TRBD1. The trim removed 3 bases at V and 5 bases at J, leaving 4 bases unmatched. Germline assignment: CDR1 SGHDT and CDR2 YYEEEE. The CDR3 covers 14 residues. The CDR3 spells CASSSGQGRYGYTF. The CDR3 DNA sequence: TGTGCCAGCAGCTCGGGACAGGGGAGGTATGGCTACACCTTC.